This T cell receptor beta chain derives from a study of T-cell memory formation after mild COVID-19. As for the study in general: In these data, TCR clusters were largely donor specific.

Findings and caveats of the study: The main location of contracting CD4+ clones was CM and EM, and that of contracting CD8+ clones was EMRA.

From 5'RACE with constant-segment primers came TCR alpha and TCR beta cDNA libraries that carried sample barcodes and UMIs. TCRdb re-derived calls from the 5' RACE reads in MiXCR, one entry per CDR3 protein. The sample has 130,000 to 150,000 distinct CDR3 sequences; about 5.5% are singletons. In this sample, this clonotype turned up many times. The antigen remains undetermined. Sequenced input: PBMCs or a T cell subset sorted from them (not recorded which). This TCR was sampled from an adult woman who had mild COVID-19 (a few samples of this study predate the infection). Cell type and time point are not known.

The CDR3 DNA reads as TGTGCCAGCAGCTTTCCCGGGGGCAGGTCCTACAATGAGCAGTTCTTC. Protein: CASSFPGGRSYNEQFF. V is TRBV3-1 and J is TRBJ2-1; either TRBD1 or TRBD2 may supply D (6 bases each). Germline V gene data show CDR1 as LGHDT and CDR2 as YNNKEL (reference sequence). The ends were cut back, 5 bases at V and 1 base at J, with 15 bases in the middle. CDR3 size: 16 residues.